This is a list of T cell receptor beta chains from one sample in a study of T cell changes during pregnancy in multiple sclerosis. Measured with immunoSEQ multiplex PCR; TCRdb has only the in-frame clones, and not every one. The data contain around 100,000 clones, about 94% of them singletons. The material sequenced was peripheral blood, taken in the third trimester of pregnancy. These receptors were collected from a female donor with multiple sclerosis, enrolled in a pregnancy study. The CDR3 runs from the conserved cysteine through the conserved F or W. A D gene is named only where the DNA matches it firmly. A clone size is listed for some rows: how often the clone was seen (once, few, many), or a class if it is expanded.

.	.	TRBJ1-6	TRBV28	TGTGCCAGCAGTTTATTCAGGGAAGATTCACCCCTCCACTTT	CASSLFREDSPLHF
.	.	TRBJ1-1	TRBV18	TGTGCCAGCTCACCGGTCAGGGTGGAGGGCACTGAAGCTTTCTTT	CASSPVRVEGTEAFF
TRBD2	.	TRBJ2-7	TRBV5-1	TGCGCCAGCACGGGAGGGGGGGACGAGCAGTACTTC	CASTGGGDEQYF
TRBD1	few	TRBJ1-1	TRBV4-1	TGCGCCAGCAGCCAACTACAGGGGGTGAACACTGAAGCTTTCTTT	CASSQLQGVNTEAFF
TRBD2	.	TRBJ2-5	TRBV7-9	TGTGCCAGCAGTTTCGGCTCCAGCGGGATCGGAGAGACCCAGTACTTC	CASSFGSSGIGETQYF
TRBD1	.	TRBJ1-5	TRBV30	TGTGCCTGGAGTGTAAACAGGGGTAATCAGCCCCAGCATTTT	CAWSVNRGNQPQHF
.	.	TRBJ2-1	TRBV19	TGTGCCAGTAGTATAGGCCCCGGGACTTTCAATGAGCAGTTCTTC	CASSIGPGTFNEQFF
TRBD1	.	TRBJ2-3	TRBV27	TGTGCCAGCAGTCCCCACTCGACAGGGTTTAGCACAGATACGCAGTATTTT	CASSPHSTGFSTDTQYF
TRBD1	.	TRBJ2-3	TRBV5-1	TGCGCCAGCAGCTTGGGGGACAGGGGCACAGATACGCAGTATTTT	CASSLGDRGTDTQYF
TRBD2	.	TRBJ2-1	TRBV10-3	TGTGCCACCTCCCGAGCGGGGGGGCAGGACGCCTACAATGAGCAGTTCTTC	CATSRAGGQDAYNEQFF
.	.	TRBJ1-5	TRBV6-1	TGTGCCAGCAGTGAAGCGGGCAGTAATCAGCCCCAGCATTTT	CASSEAGSNQPQHF
TRBD1	.	TRBJ1-1	TRBV11-2	TGTGCCAGCAGCCCCTGGGACAGGCGGGGAACTGAAGCTTTCTTT	CASSPWDRRGTEAFF
TRBD1	.	TRBJ1-1	TRBV9	TGTGCCAGCAGCGGGACAGGGGGTATGCCCGACTCTGAAGCTTTCTTT	CASSGTGGMPDSEAFF
.	.	TRBJ1-5	TRBV5-1	TGCGCCAGCAGCTTGGTCCCGACAGTTAGCAATCAGCCCCAGCATTTT	CASSLVPTVSNQPQHF
.	.	TRBJ1-4	TRBV18	TGTGCCAGCTCTCGGCCCGCAGGAGGTGAAAAACTGTTTTTT	CASSRPAGGEKLFF
TRBD2	.	TRBJ2-7	TRBV5-1	TGCGCCAGCAGCCTTTTGCGGGGGGCCTCGTACGAGCAGTACTTC	CASSLLRGASYEQYF
TRBD1	.	TRBJ1-1	TRBV13	TGTGCCAGCAGGTTGCTAGGGGGCAGCGCTGAAGCTTTCTTT	CASRLLGGSAEAFF
.	few	TRBJ1-2	TRBV2	TGTGCCAGCAGTGTATTCGCGGACGGGGACTATGGCTACACCTTC	CASSVFADGDYGYTF
TRBD1	once	TRBJ1-1	TRBV6-5	TGTGCCAGCGGTGAACAGGGGCCTCTGAAGGCTTTCTTT	CASGEQGPLKAFF
.	few	TRBJ1-5	TRBV7-9	TGTGCCAGCACCTTGCGGGGGGATCAGCCCCAGCATTTT	CASTLRGDQPQHF
TRBD1	once	TRBJ2-7	TRBV9	TGTGCCAGCAGCCCGACAGGGGTACACGAGCAGTACTTC	CASSPTGVHEQYF
.	.	TRBJ2-2	TRBV19	TGTGCCAGTAGTATAGAACAACGGGTCATAAACACCGGGGAGCTGTTTTTT	CASSIEQRVINTGELFF
TRBD1	once	TRBJ2-7	TRBV27	TGTGCCAGCAGTCCGGGACAGGGTACTTGGGAGCAGTACTTC	CASSPGQGTWEQYF
TRBD1	few	TRBJ1-3	TRBV19	TGTGCCAGTAGTGGGGACAGTCGCTCTGGAAACACCATATATTTT	CASSGDSRSGNTIYF